This TCR beta chain is drawn from a study of radiotherapy plus CTLA-4 blockade in lung cancer. Clones were sequenced by immunoSEQ multiplex PCR, and TCRdb holds only the in-frame ones, with some missing. Of roughly 48,000 clones listed, 75% to 90% were seen once; the top ten hold 3% to 4%. Details on this clone: In the same sample, other DNA sequences code for this CDR3.

This TCR derives from a human donor with non-small cell lung cancer who had stable disease on radiotherapy plus ipilimumab. Material: peripheral blood, obtained from a patient treated with radiotherapy plus ipilimumab.

CDR3 DNA sequence: TGTGCCACCAGCAGGGCGGGACTAGCGGGGACCACAGATACGCAGTATTTT. It codes for CATSRAGLAGTTDTQYF. V is TRBV15 and J is TRBJ2-3; 13 nucleotides match TRBD2. V was clipped by 3 bases and J by 2 bases; unmatched bases: 5. The CDR3 runs 17 residues. Germline V lookup: CDR1 LNHNV, CDR2 YYDKDF (reference sequence).